Listed below are T cell receptor beta chains from one sample, sequenced in a study of metastatic and nonmetastatic thyroid tumors. TCRdb re-called the PCR reads via MiXCR. The data hold about 43,000 clones, with 3% to 3.5% observed a single time. Sequencing input: blood. The receptors were gathered from a female donor with papillary thyroid cancer or a benign thyroid nodule (not recorded which). Some clones in this sample may be carry-over from other donors' samples. Both conserved end residues are part of each CDR3. Fields, in order: V gene, J gene, CDR3 protein.

TRBV6-1	TRBJ2-1	CASSHETETWYNEQFF
TRBV3-1	TRBJ2-7	CASSQFKSGEQYF
TRBV2	TRBJ2-1	CASSEKWASGRYEQFF
TRBV29-1	TRBJ2-2	CSVREATGELFF
TRBV30	TRBJ2-7	CAWSSSGYLEQYF
TRBV29-1	TRBJ2-5	CSVGGGTREAQYF
TRBV28	TRBJ2-1	CASGKGGLTSYNEQFF
TRBV6-1	TRBJ2-1	CASKEGGRGNNEQFF
TRBV5-4	TRBJ2-2	CASSLLGGGELFF
TRBV5-1	TRBJ2-6	CASSLLLDGIRSGANVLTF
TRBV3-1	TRBJ2-5	CASSQDQHSQYF
TRBV25-1	TRBJ1-2	CASKGAWAYNYGYTF